The 28 T cell receptor beta chains in this list originate from one sample, sequenced in a study of cytomegalovirus exposure and HLA in healthy donors. The PCR made use of 60 Vbeta and 13 Jbeta primers. Produced via immunoSEQ multiplex PCR; TCRdb's table is partial and in-frame only. The table lists around 87,000 clones, roughly 80% of them singletons. Sequencing used PBMCs. All receptors derive from a girl aged 2 to 9 in good health and CMV-seropositive.

DNA of the CDR3: TGTGCCAGCAGCCCACCCAACAGGGAGCATGGCTACACCTTC. Its protein product is CASSPPNREHGYTF. This chain links TRBV7-2 with TRBJ1-2, with D perhaps TRBD1 (6 bases). Germline loops: CDR1 SGHTA, CDR2 FQGNSA. V dropped 5 bases and J dropped 6 bases, with 16 bases sitting between them. The CDR3 covers 14 residues.

The rearrangement uses TRBV9 and TRBJ2-7, with D maybe TRBD1 (6 bases). This CDR3 comprises 15 residues. Between the trimmed V and J ends, which lost 0 bases and 3 bases, there was a span of 13 bases. CDR1 SGDLS and CDR2 YYNGEE come from the germline V gene. This CDR3 reads CASSVGSGQLYEQYF. The DNA of the CDR3 is TGTGCCAGCAGCGTAGGTTCCGGACAGCTCTACGAGCAGTACTTC.

This clone was observed a few times. The gene calls are TRBV4-2 and TRBJ2-7; TRBD1 aligns across 7 bases. The V gene's germline CDR1 is LGHNA and CDR2 YNFKEQ. After removal of 0 bases from V and 4 bases from J, the junction contained 12 bases not matched to a gene. This CDR3 has 17 residues. The CDR3 sequence: CASSQDEARGTVYEQYF. For the CDR3, the DNA is TGTGCCAGCAGCCAAGACGAGGCGAGAGGGACAGTGTACGAGCAGTACTTC.

The chain joins TRBV4-1 to TRBJ1-5, with no clear D. The CDR3 extends over 13 amino acids. Germline V gives CDR1 MGHRA, CDR2 YSYEKL. Deletions cut 1 base from V and 4 bases from J, with 5 bases between. Here the CDR3 reads CASSQARNQPQHF. DNA for the CDR3: TGCGCCAGCAGCCAAGCCAGGAATCAGCCCCAGCATTTT.

This clone has only one observation. The gene calls are TRBV15 and TRBJ1-5, with D maybe TRBD1 (6 bases). This CDR3 region has 15 residues. The V end lost 1 base, the J end lost 7 bases, and 14 bases lay between the germline ends. Germline values: CDR1 LNHNV, CDR2 YYDKDF (reference sequence). CDR3 sequence reads: CATSRVGGGDQPQHF. CDR3 DNA sequence: TGTGCCACCAGCAGAGTCGGGGGGGGCGACCAGCCCCAGCATTTT.

CDR3 residues: CASSLRGETYNEQFF. The CDR3 nucleotides are TGCGCCAGCAGCTTGCGGGGGGAAACCTACAATGAGCAGTTCTTC. The chain uses TRBV5-1 and TRBJ2-1; TRBD2 agrees at 7 bases. Per germline, CDR1 SGHRS and CDR2 YFSETQ. V lost 1 base to trimming and J lost 2 bases; unmatched junction nucleotides: 3. This CDR3 contains 15 residues. The complete variable domain, with remaining parts taken from reference TRBV5-1 and TRBJ2-1, reads KAGVTQTPRYLIKTRGQQVTLSCSPISGHRSVSWYQQTPGQGLQFLFEYFSETQRNKGNFPGRFSGRQFSNSRSEMNVSTLELGDSALYLCASSLRGETYNEQFFGPGTRLTVL.

The chain is built from TRBV21-1 and TRBJ2-2; the listed D gene, TRBD1, was not tested against the DNA. TRBV21-1 is an annotated pseudogene. This CDR3 has 15 amino acids. CDR3 DNA: TGTGCCAGCACGGACAGGGGAAGGAGCACCGGGGAGCTGTTTTTT. Protein product: CASTDRGRSTGELFF.

V gene TRBV6-1 combines with J gene TRBJ2-7, with 8 bases fitting TRBD1. CDR1 is MNHNS, CDR2 SASEGT, per germline. The CDR3 spans 13 residues. Unmatched junction bases numbered 4, after V lost 1 base and J lost 8 bases. Here the CDR3 reads CASSEGGQAKQYF. The CDR3 region has the DNA TGTGCCAGCAGTGAAGGGGGACAGGCTAAGCAGTACTTC.

The chain carries TRBV4-1 and TRBJ1-1; the match to TRBD1 covers 8 bases. Germline V gene data show CDR1 as MGHRA and CDR2 as YSYEKL. Trimming cost V 4 bases and J 6 bases; bases outside gene matches: 10. There are 15 residues in the CDR3. The CDR3 DNA reads TGCGCCAGCAGCCCCGTGACAGGGGTCAGCCCTGAAGCTTTCTTT. This gives the protein CASSPVTGVSPEAFF.

The V gene is TRBV2, the J gene TRBJ1-5; D gene ambiguous. The CDR3 has 14 amino acids. The V and J ends lost 3 bases and 4 bases respectively, with 10 bases between them. The V gene's germline CDR1 is SNHLY and CDR2 FYNNEI. The CDR3 DNA reads TGTGCCAGCAGTGATCGACAAGCAAATCAGCCCCAGCATTTT. This translates into CASSDRQANQPQHF.

This clone was counted once. The chain carries TRBV7-2 and TRBJ1-3, with TRBD1 as a possible D gene (6 bases). Germline CDR1 SGHTA, CDR2 FQGNSA. The CDR3 loop spans 14 amino acids. The germline V and J ends were trimmed by 6 bases and 4 bases, with 13 bases remaining between them. CDR3 protein: CASSFTGKGNTIYF. The CDR3 DNA reads as TGTGCCAGCAGTTTCACAGGGAAGGGAAACACCATATATTTT.

The chain joins TRBV9 to TRBJ1-1, with no clear D. Germline V gene sequence: CDR1 SGDLS, CDR2 YYNGEE. V was shortened by 0 bases and J by 3 bases, with 18 bases between the two germline ends. The CDR3 loop spans 17 amino acids. CDR3 loop: CASSVDGSQAYYTEAFF. The CDR3 DNA sequence: TGTGCCAGCAGCGTAGACGGAAGTCAGGCATACTACACTGAAGCTTTCTTT.

The gene calls are TRBV9 and TRBJ1-2; 8 nucleotides match TRBD1. Trimming cost V 3 bases and J 7 bases; bases outside gene matches: 11. This CDR3 region has 15 residues. The germline V gene has CDR1 SGDLS and CDR2 YYNGEE. The CDR3 DNA reads TGTGCCAGCAGCGATCCCGGGGCAGGGGGCGTTGGCTACACCTTC. As protein: CASSDPGAGGVGYTF.

The V and J genes are TRBV20-1 and TRBJ2-7; D not certain. V was trimmed by 1 base and J by 4 bases, leaving 5 bases between them. The CDR3 consists of 11 residues. Germline V CDR1 and CDR2: DFQATT, SNEGSKA (reference sequence). This CDR3 is CSARVRYEQYF. As DNA, the CDR3 is TGCAGTGCTAGAGTGAGGTACGAGCAGTACTTC.

This clone has just a few counts. The chain links TRBV6-4 to TRBJ2-3; 9 bases are shared with TRBD1. Germline trimming cut 4 bases from V and 1 base from J; bases unmatched to any gene: 0. From germline, CDR1 is MRHNA and CDR2 SNTAGT. The CDR3 has 14 residues. The CDR3 region is CASSGTGGTDTQYF. As DNA, the CDR3 is TGTGCCAGCAGTGGGACAGGGGGCACAGATACGCAGTATTTT.

The V call is TRBV11-2, the J call TRBJ1-3; no clear D gene. The ends were cut back, 4 bases at V and 2 bases at J, with 3 bases in the middle. Germline V gene data show CDR1 as SGHAT and CDR2 as FQNNGV. The CDR3 has 12 residues. CDR3 sequence reads: CASSSTGNTIYF. The CDR3 bases are TGTGCCAGCAGCTCTACTGGAAACACCATATATTTT.

The CDR3 region has the DNA TGTGCCAGCAGTGTACAGGGTCTGAACACTGAAGCTTTCTTT. Translated: CASSVQGLNTEAFF. The V call is TRBV6-1, the J call TRBJ1-1; D possibly corresponds to TRBD1 (6 bases). The CDR3 consists of 14 residues. Trimming removed 4 bases at V and 0 bases at J, with 9 bases between. The V gene's germline CDR1 is MNHNS and CDR2 SASEGT.

This chain uses TRBV30 with TRBJ1-2; no clear D. The V gene lost 0 bases and the J gene lost 8 bases, with 7 bases spanning the gap. The germline V gene encodes CDR1 GTSNPN and CDR2 SVGIG (reference sequence). This CDR3 region has 11 residues. CDR3 amino acids: CAWSVPSGYTF. CDR3 bases: TGTGCCTGGAGTGTACCGAGCGGCTACACCTTC.

This rearrangement joins TRBV18 to TRBJ2-3, with TRBD2 identical over 12 bases. Germline CDR1 is KGHSH and CDR2 is LQKENI. The CDR3 covers 15 residues. J gave up 4 bases and V 4 bases, and 3 bases lay outside the gene matches. The CDR3 coding sequence is TGTGCCAGCTCACAACTAGCGGGAGGTCCAGATACGCAGTATTTT. Protein sequence: CASSQLAGGPDTQYF.

The rearrangement uses TRBV4-1 and TRBJ1-5; the match to TRBD1 covers 10 bases. Germline CDR1 is MGHRA and CDR2 is YSYEKL. The length of the CDR3 is 15 residues. V was pared by 3 bases and J by 7 bases, with 6 bases of the junction left unmatched. This CDR3 is CASSHGTGVRQPQHF. CDR3 DNA sequence: TGCGCCAGCAGCCACGGGACAGGGGTGAGACAGCCCCAGCATTTT.

This chain links TRBV7-8 with TRBJ1-1, with 9 nucleotides matching TRBD1. The CDR3 runs 15 residues. V gave up 5 bases and J gave up 1 base; unmatched junction bases: 5. CDR1 and CDR2 from the germline V gene are SGHVS and FQNEAQ. The chain's CDR3 is CASSPWDRANTEAFF. DNA of the CDR3: TGTGCCAGCAGCCCTTGGGACAGGGCGAACACTGAAGCTTTCTTT.

This clone was seen just once. The V gene is TRBV4-1, the J gene TRBJ1-5, with D unclear. V lost 1 base and J 4 bases, leaving 11 bases between the germline ends. Germline CDR1 and CDR2: MGHRA and YSYEKL. This CDR3 has 15 amino acids. CDR3 residues: CASSQAKHRNQPQHF. CDR3 in DNA: TGCGCCAGCAGCCAAGCGAAACACCGAAATCAGCCCCAGCATTTT.

The rearrangement uses TRBV7-9 and TRBJ2-1; maybe TRBD2 (6 bases). V lost 5 bases, J lost 5 bases, and 19 bases lay in between. CDR1 is SEHNR, CDR2 FQNEAQ, per germline (reference sequence). The CDR3 contains 16 residues. CDR3 coding DNA: TGTGCCAGCAGCGCCCGGGACTTTGGAGGTCACAATGAGCAGTTCTTC. This sequence encodes CASSARDFGGHNEQFF. The whole variable domain, remainder taken from reference TRBV7-9 and TRBJ2-1, is DTGVSQNPRHKITKRGQNVTFRCDPISEHNRLYWYRQTLGQGPEFLTYFQNEAQLEKSRLLSDRFSAERPKGSFSTLEIQRTEQGDSAMYLCASSARDFGGHNEQFFGPGTRLTVL.

CDR3: CASTRGLAGGPGGGELFF. CDR3 coding DNA: TGTGCCAGCACCCGGGGACTAGCGGGAGGGCCGGGAGGCGGGGAGCTGTTTTTT. This chain joins TRBV4-2 and TRBJ2-2, with TRBD2 matching over 16 bases. The CDR3 spans 18 residues. V trimming: 7 bases; J trimming: 7 bases; junction bases outside the gene matches: 12. From germline, CDR1 is LGHNA and CDR2 YNFKEQ.

CDR3 sequence reads: CAWSVNTAGTEAFF. CDR3 nucleotides: TGTGCCTGGAGTGTAAATACTGCCGGCACTGAAGCTTTCTTT. The chain has TRBV30 and TRBJ1-1; D unclear. V lost 0 bases, J lost 4 bases, and 12 bases lay in between. Germline assignment: CDR1 GTSNPN and CDR2 SVGIG (reference sequence). The CDR3 is 14 amino acids.

The V gene is TRBV29-1, the J gene TRBJ2-3; 13 bases agree with TRBD2. The CDR3 covers 15 residues. J lost 5 bases, V lost 7 bases, and 9 bases had no gene match. Germline loops: CDR1 SQVTM, CDR2 ANQGSEA. The CDR3 here is CSGLGLAGVQDTQYF. CDR3 coding DNA: TGCAGCGGGCTCGGACTAGCGGGAGTACAAGATACGCAGTATTTT.

This rearrangement joins TRBV6-5 to TRBJ1-4; tentatively, D is TRBD1 (5 bases). In germline, CDR1 is MNHEY, CDR2 SVGAGI. This CDR3 contains 16 residues. V was trimmed by 0 bases and J by 7 bases, leaving 15 bases between them. In DNA, the CDR3 is TGTGCCAGCAGTTACTCACAACTCTCGGGGGGTGAAAAACTGTTTTTT. This gives the protein CASSYSQLSGGEKLFF.

The chain uses TRBV27 and TRBJ2-5; 10 nucleotides align to TRBD1. Germline CDR1 and CDR2: MNHEY and SMNVEV (reference sequence). The CDR3 spans 14 residues. V gave up 5 bases and J gave up 4 bases; unmatched junction bases: 4. The CDR3 DNA reads TGTGCCAGCAGTATCCGGGACAGGGGAGAGACCCAGTACTTC. Protein sequence: CASSIRDRGETQYF.